This T cell receptor (beta chain) was sequenced for a study of early T cells in non-severe SARS-CoV-2 infection. Study results and limitations: In VDJdb matching, anti-spike CD8 responses were favored while private and CD4 specificities went missing.

Germline V CDR1 and CDR2: LGHNA, YNFKEQ. Trimming left V 4 bases short and J 6 bases short, with 6 bases between. The CDR3 loop spans 11 amino acids. Ten or more counts support this clonotype. The antigen is not known. MiXCR, applied by TCRdb to the 5' RACE reads, yields one record per CDR3 protein. Seen here are about 87,000 distinct CDR3 sequences, approximately 14% observed once, and the top ten hold around 5.8%. The chain is built from TRBV4-2 and TRBJ1-1, with unresolved D. This TCR came from an adult who was a healthcare worker with PCR-confirmed SARS-CoV-2 infection or an uninfected control (not recorded which). Sequenced input: whole blood. CDR3 nucleotide sequence: TGTGCCAGCAGCCCCGGGGCTGAAGCTTTCTTT. It codes for CASSPGAEAFF.